A selection of T cell receptor beta chains follows, all from one sample in a study of blood T cell repertoires in COVID-19. Profiling relied on immunoSEQ multiplex PCR, and the TCRdb table lists in-frame clones only, not all of them. The sample lists 200,000 to 300,000 clones; more than 85% were seen once. The sequencing sample was made of peripheral blood. Receptors originate from an older woman with active or convalescent COVID-19. The CDR3 runs from the conserved cysteine through the conserved F or W. The D gene is left open where the match is weak. For some rows the clone size is stated as once, few or many, or as a class when expanded; others skip it.

V	J	D	size	DNA	CDR3
TRBV5-1	TRBJ1-1	TRBD1	once	TGCGCCAGCACCCTCTTCCCGGGACAGGGGGACACTGAAGCTTTCTTT	CASTLFPGQGDTEAFF
TRBV6-5	TRBJ2-7	.	.	TGTGCCAGCAGTTACATCAGGCCATCCGAGCAGTACTTC	CASSYIRPSEQYF
TRBV20-1	TRBJ1-5	.	.	TGCAGTGCTAGTCAGGGTTCGGTTTTCAATCAGCCCCAGCATTTT	CSASQGSVFNQPQHF
TRBV2	TRBJ1-1	.	.	TGTGCCAGCAGTCTACAGCGGGACACTGAAGCTTTCTTT	CASSLQRDTEAFF
TRBV19	TRBJ1-2	.	.	TGTGCCAGTATCTCGACAGGAGAATACTATGGCTACACCTTC	CASISTGEYYGYTF
TRBV3-1/TRBV3-2	TRBJ1-5	.	.	TGTGCCAGCAGTCAGGCGAGGGATCAGCCCCAGCATTTT	CASSQARDQPQHF
TRBV15	TRBJ1-2	.	.	TGTGCCACCAGCACTGACACCTATGGCTACACCTTC	CATSTDTYGYTF
TRBV20-1	TRBJ1-1	.	.	TGCAGTGCTAGTTCGGGACTAGGGGACACTGAAGCTTTCTTT	CSASSGLGDTEAFF
TRBV5-1	TRBJ2-7	TRBD1	.	TGCGCCAGCAGCTTGGCAGGGGGATCCTACGAGCAGTACTTC	CASSLAGGSYEQYF
TRBV2	TRBJ1-2	TRBD1	.	TGTGCCAGCAGCGCCGGGACAGGGGTTATTGGCTACACCTTC	CASSAGTGVIGYTF
TRBV6-6	TRBJ1-3	.	.	TGTGCCAGCAGCCCTATTCGAGGTTCTGGAAACACCATATATTTT	CASSPIRGSGNTIYF